The clone carrying this T cell receptor (beta chain) was observed a handful of times. The protocol was immunoSEQ multiplex PCR, while the TCRdb copy is restricted to in-frame clones and leaves out a portion. The sample carries more than 300,000 clones, around four fifths recorded once. J was trimmed by 6 bases and V by 6 bases; bases with no gene match: 7. The CDR3 extends over 14 amino acids. CDR1 SEHNR and CDR2 FQNEAQ come from the germline V gene (reference sequence). The data were obtained in a study of Ad26.COV2.S vaccination and SARS-CoV-2 variants. Stated treatment: some 20 received Ad26.COV2.S at low or high dose, single or two shots; a few received placebo; per-sample allocation not given. Repertoires come from day 63 after the first vaccine or placebo injection. A Boston adult aged 18-55 years was the donor.

This chain links TRBV7-9 with TRBJ1-3, with 8 bases identical to TRBD1. This TCR was sampled from a person aged 18-65 years who received the Ad26.COV2.S COVID-19 vaccine or a placebo. This sample comprised peripheral blood, obtained in a trial of Ad26.COV2.S vaccine versus placebo. CDR3 amino acids: CASSINRGENTIYF. CDR3 nucleotide sequence: TGTGCCAGCAGTATCAACAGGGGGGAAAACACCATATATTTT.